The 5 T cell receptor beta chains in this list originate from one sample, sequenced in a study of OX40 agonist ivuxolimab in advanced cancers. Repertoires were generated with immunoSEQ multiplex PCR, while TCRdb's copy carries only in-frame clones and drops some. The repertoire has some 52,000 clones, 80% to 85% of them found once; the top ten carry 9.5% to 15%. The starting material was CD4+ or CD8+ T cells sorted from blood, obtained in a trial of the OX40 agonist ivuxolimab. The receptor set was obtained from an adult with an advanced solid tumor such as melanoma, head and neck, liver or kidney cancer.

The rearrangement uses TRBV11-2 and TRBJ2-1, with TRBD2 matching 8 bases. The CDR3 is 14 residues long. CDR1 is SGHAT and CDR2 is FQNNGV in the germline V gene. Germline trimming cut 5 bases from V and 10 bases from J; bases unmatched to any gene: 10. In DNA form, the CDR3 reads TGTGCCAGCAGCCGAACTCAGCGGGGGTGGGAGCAGTTCTTC. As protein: CASSRTQRGWEQFF.

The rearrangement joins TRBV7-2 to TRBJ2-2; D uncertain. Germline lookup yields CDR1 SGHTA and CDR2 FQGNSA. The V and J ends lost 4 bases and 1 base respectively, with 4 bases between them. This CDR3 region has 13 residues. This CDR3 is CASSSLNTGELFF. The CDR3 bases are TGTGCCAGCAGCTCATTGAACACCGGGGAGCTGTTTTTT.

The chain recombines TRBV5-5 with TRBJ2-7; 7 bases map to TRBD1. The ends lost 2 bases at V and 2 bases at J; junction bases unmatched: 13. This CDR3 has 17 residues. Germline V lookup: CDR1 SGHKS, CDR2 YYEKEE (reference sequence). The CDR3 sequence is CASSLNLGGAHAYEQYF. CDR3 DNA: TGTGCCAGCAGCTTAAACTTAGGGGGCGCACATGCCTACGAGCAGTACTTC.

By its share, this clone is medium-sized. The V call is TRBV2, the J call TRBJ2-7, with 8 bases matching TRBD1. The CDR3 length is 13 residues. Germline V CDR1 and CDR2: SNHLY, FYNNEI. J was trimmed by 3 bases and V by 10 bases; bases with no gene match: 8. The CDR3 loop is CATQGQEYYEQYF. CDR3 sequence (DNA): TGTGCCACACAGGGACAGGAATACTACGAGCAGTACTTC.

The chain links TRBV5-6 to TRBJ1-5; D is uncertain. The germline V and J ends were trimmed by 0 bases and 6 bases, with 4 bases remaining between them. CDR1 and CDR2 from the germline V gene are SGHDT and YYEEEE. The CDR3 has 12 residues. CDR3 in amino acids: CASSLVGQPQHF. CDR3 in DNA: TGTGCCAGCAGCTTGGTAGGTCAGCCCCAGCATTTT.